The 10 T cell receptor beta chains in this list originate from one sample, sequenced in a study of cytomegalovirus exposure and HLA in healthy donors (dated by TCRdb to the late 2010s). Receptor amplification or capture employed the immunoSEQ multiplex PCR assay. The multiplex PCR relied on a mix of 60 forward primers for TCR Vbeta segments and 13 reverse primers for TCR Jbeta segments. Not all clones reach the TCRdb copy of this immuneACCESS table, which keeps in-frame sequences only. Checked studies attribute under half of the gap to unresolved V genes and leave the rest unexplained. The sample table contains more than 85,000 clones; only one count was recorded for more than 60% of them. The biggest ten clones account for 2.1% of the sample. The specimen sequenced was PBMCs. These receptors came from a man younger than 45 in good health and CMV-seronegative.

The rearrangement uses TRBV27 and TRBJ2-7; maybe TRBD1 (6 bases). Germline CDR1 and CDR2: MNHEY and SMNVEV (reference sequence). The CDR3 sequence is 16 residues long. The V end lost 5 bases, the J end lost 2 bases, and 19 bases lay between the germline ends. CDR3 bases: TGTGCCAGCAGTACCGACCCACAGGGAACTACCTACGAGCAGTACTTC. It specifies CASSTDPQGTTYEQYF.

V gene TRBV14 combines with J gene TRBJ2-5, with 8 positions matching TRBD1. The V gene's germline CDR1 is SGHDN and CDR2 FVKESK. The CDR3 loop spans 18 amino acids. V shed 8 bases and J 3 bases; nucleotides not matched to a gene: 20. The CDR3 reads CASLPPTGELTREETQYF. DNA of the CDR3: TGTGCCAGCCTCCCCCCGACAGGGGAACTAACTAGGGAAGAGACCCAGTACTTC.

This rearrangement joins TRBV19 to TRBJ1-1, with 11 bases lining up with TRBD1. V trimming: 5 bases; J trimming: 5 bases; junction bases outside the gene matches: 13. CDR3 size: 17 residues. Germline CDR1 and CDR2: LNHDA and SQIVND (reference sequence). CDR3 coding DNA: TGTGCCAGTAGTCCCATCGGACAGGGGGCCTTGATAACTGAAGCTTTCTTT. Translation: CASSPIGQGALITEAFF.

This clone was observed a handful of times. The chain combines TRBV14 with TRBJ2-3; D is perhaps TRBD1 (5 bases). The CDR3 has 14 amino acids. The germline V gene has CDR1 SGHDN and CDR2 FVKESK. Trimming pared 0 bases from V and 4 bases from J, leaving 8 bases between. The CDR3 loop reads CASSQDRVSDTQYF. CDR3 DNA: TGTGCCAGCAGCCAAGACAGGGTCTCAGATACGCAGTATTTT.

The V and J genes are TRBV5-4 and TRBJ2-5, with TRBD1 identical over 7 bases. This CDR3 region has 14 residues. CDR1 is SGHNT, CDR2 YYREEE, per germline (reference sequence). After removal of 2 bases from V and 5 bases from J, the junction contained 6 bases not matched to a gene. The CDR3 loop is CASSLPGRGETQYF. In DNA, the CDR3 is TGTGCCAGCAGCTTACCAGGCAGGGGGGAGACCCAGTACTTC.

The chain has TRBV2 and TRBJ2-1; TRBD2 might be the D (6 bases). V shed 7 bases and J shed 1 base, with 14 bases lying between them. This CDR3 spans 15 amino acids. CDR1 is SNHLY and CDR2 is FYNNEI in the germline V gene. The CDR3 region is CASKGRDGSYNEQFF. Here the CDR3 DNA reads TGTGCCAGCAAAGGGCGGGATGGATCCTACAATGAGCAGTTCTTC.

The J gene is TRBJ1-1, the V gene TRBV5-1; 8 bases are a match to TRBD1. The germline V gene encodes CDR1 SGHRS and CDR2 YFSETQ. The trim removed 0 bases at V and 3 bases at J, leaving 10 bases unmatched. The CDR3 loop spans 17 amino acids. CDR3 sequence: CASSLEGQGTGDTEAFF. In DNA form, the CDR3 reads TGCGCCAGCAGCTTGGAAGGACAGGGAACGGGCGACACTGAAGCTTTCTTT.

This chain links TRBV27 with TRBJ2-2; 11 bases fit TRBD2. This CDR3 contains 15 residues. The germline gives CDR1 MNHEY, CDR2 SMNVEV (reference sequence). V gave up 2 bases and J gave up 4 bases; unmatched junction bases: 0. CDR3 protein: CASSLLAGGTGELFF. The CDR3 DNA reads as TGTGCCAGCAGTTTACTAGCGGGGGGCACCGGGGAGCTGTTTTTT.

This clone showed up just a few times. The gene calls are TRBV4-1 and TRBJ1-1; perhaps TRBD1 as D (6 bases). The CDR3 is 14 residues long. The V gene's germline CDR1 is MGHRA and CDR2 YSYEKL. The V end lost 2 bases, the J end lost 0 bases, and 7 bases lay between the germline ends. CDR3 sequence (DNA): TGCGCCAGCAGCCAATGGACAGTGAACACTGAAGCTTTCTTT. Translating it yields CASSQWTVNTEAFF.

The chain recombines TRBV29-1 with TRBJ2-5, with D hard to call. The CDR3 contains 11 residues. V lost 4 bases and J lost 3, with 6 bases in between. Germline V CDR1 and CDR2: SQVTM, ANQGSEA. The CDR3 nucleotides are TGCAGCGTTGGGCCCAAAGAGACCCAGTACTTC. Translating gives CSVGPKETQYF.